This T cell receptor beta chain originates from a study of cytomegalovirus exposure and HLA in healthy donors. On the study more broadly: Unique TCRs from HLA-typed donors, 65 million to 85 million of them, were held in an early data release. Study results and caveats: Being productive about 87% or about 30% of the time was typical of most TCR beta V segments in an earlier analysis. The authors confirmed in vitro that three CMV-associated chains were specific for CMV antigens. The study recorded 164 TCR beta chains that were cytomegalovirus-associated.

Comments on this clone: Its antigen is undetermined.

Germline V lookup: CDR1 SQVTM, CDR2 ANQGSEA. The ends were cut back, 2 bases at V and 2 bases at J, with 12 bases in the middle. The CDR3 loop spans 14 amino acids. Amplification used 60 Vbeta primers and 13 Jbeta primers. Sequenced by immunoSEQ multiplex PCR; TCRdb stores in-frame clones only, minus some. The sample holds 110,000 to 150,000 clones, about four fifths seen once. The sample taken for sequencing was PBMCs. The rearrangement joins TRBV29-1 to TRBJ1-1, with D unresolved. The origin of this receptor is a woman between 40 and 55 years old in good health and CMV-seropositive. CDR3: CSVEMASPNTEAFF. CDR3 nucleotides: TGCAGCGTTGAAATGGCATCTCCAAACACTGAAGCTTTCTTT.